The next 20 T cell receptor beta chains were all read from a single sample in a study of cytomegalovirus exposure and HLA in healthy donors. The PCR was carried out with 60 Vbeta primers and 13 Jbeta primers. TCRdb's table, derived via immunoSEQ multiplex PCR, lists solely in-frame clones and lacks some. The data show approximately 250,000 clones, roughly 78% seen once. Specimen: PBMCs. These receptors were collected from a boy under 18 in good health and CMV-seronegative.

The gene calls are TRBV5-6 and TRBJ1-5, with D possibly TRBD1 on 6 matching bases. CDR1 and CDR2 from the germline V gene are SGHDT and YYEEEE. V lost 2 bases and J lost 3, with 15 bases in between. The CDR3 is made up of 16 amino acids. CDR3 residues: CASSLARTVSNQPQHF. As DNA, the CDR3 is TGTGCCAGCAGCTTAGCTCGGACAGTGTCCAATCAGCCCCAGCATTTT. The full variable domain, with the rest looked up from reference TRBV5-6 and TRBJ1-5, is DAGVTQSPTHLIKTRGQQVTLRCSPKSGHDTVSWYQQALGQGPQFIFQYYEEEERQRGNFPDRFSGHQFPNYSSELNVNALLLGDSALYLCASSLARTVSNQPQHFGDGTRLSIL.

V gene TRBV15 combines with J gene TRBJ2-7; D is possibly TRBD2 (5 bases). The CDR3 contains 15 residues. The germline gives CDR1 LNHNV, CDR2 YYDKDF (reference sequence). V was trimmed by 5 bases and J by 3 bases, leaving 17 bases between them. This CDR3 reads CATSLFGFGNYEQYF. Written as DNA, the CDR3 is TGTGCCACCAGCTTATTCGGGTTCGGGAACTACGAGCAGTACTTC.

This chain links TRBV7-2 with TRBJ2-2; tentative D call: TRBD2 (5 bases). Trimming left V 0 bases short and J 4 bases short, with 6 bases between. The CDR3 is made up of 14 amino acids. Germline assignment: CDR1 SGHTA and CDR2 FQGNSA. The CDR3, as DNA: TGTGCCAGCAGCTTAGCGCGGGTCACCGGGGAGCTGTTTTTT. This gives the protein CASSLARVTGELFF. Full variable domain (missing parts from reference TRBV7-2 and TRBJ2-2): GAGVSQSPSNKVTEKGKDVELRCDPISGHTALYWYRQSLGQGLEFLIYFQGNSAPDKSGLPSDRFSAERTGGSVSTLTIQRTQQEDSAVYLCASSLARVTGELFFGEGSRLTVL.

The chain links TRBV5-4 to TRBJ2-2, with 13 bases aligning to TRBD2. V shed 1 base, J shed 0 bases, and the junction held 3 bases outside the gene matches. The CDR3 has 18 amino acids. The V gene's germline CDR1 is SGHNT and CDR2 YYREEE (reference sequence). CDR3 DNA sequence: TGTGCCAGCAGCTTGTTGGGACTAGCGGGGCCGAACACCGGGGAGCTGTTTTTT. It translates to CASSLLGLAGPNTGELFF.

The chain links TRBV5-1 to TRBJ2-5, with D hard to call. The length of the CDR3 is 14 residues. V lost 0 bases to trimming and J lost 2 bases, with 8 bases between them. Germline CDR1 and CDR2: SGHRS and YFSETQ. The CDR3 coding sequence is TGCGCCAGCAGCTTGGGTAGCCGTCAAGAGACCCAGTACTTC. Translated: CASSLGSRQETQYF. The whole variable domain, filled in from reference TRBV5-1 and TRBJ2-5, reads KAGVTQTPRYLIKTRGQQVTLSCSPISGHRSVSWYQQTPGQGLQFLFEYFSETQRNKGNFPGRFSGRQFSNSRSEMNVSTLELGDSALYLCASSLGSRQETQYFGPGTRLLVL.

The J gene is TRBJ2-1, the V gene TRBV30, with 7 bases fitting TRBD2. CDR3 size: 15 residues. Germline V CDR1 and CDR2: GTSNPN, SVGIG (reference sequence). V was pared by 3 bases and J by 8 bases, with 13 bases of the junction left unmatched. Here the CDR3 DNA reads TGTGCCTGGAGCTATCCCGGGACTCGGGGGGATGAGCAGTTCTTC. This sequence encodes CAWSYPGTRGDEQFF.

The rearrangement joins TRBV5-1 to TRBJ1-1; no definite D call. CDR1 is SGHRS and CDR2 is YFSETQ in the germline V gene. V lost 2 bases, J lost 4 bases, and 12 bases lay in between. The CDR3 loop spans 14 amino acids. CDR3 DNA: TGCGCCAGCAGCTTTAAGCTGGGGAGCACTGAAGCTTTCTTT. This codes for CASSFKLGSTEAFF.

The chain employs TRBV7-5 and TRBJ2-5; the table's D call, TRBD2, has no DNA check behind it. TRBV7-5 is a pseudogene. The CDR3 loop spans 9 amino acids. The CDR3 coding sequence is TGTGCCAGCTACGGGACCCAGTACTTC. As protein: CASYGTQYF.

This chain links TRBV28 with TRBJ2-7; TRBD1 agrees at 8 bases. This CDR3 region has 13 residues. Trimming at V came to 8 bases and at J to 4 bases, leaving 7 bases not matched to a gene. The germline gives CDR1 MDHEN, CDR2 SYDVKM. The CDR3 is CASYGQGRYEQYF. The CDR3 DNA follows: TGTGCCAGCTATGGACAGGGCAGATACGAGCAGTACTTC. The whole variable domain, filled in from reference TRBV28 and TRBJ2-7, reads DVKVTQSSRYLVKRTGEKVFLECVQDMDHENMFWYRQDPGLGLRLIYFSYDVKMKEKGDIPEGYSVSREKKERFSLILESASTNQTSMYLCASYGQGRYEQYFGPGTRLTVT.

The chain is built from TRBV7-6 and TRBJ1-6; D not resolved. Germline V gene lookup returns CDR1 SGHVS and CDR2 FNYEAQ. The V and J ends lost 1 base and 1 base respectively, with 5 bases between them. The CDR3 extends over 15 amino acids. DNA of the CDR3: TGTGCCAGCAGCTTAGTCCATTCCTATAATTCACCCCTCCACTTT. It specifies CASSLVHSYNSPLHF.

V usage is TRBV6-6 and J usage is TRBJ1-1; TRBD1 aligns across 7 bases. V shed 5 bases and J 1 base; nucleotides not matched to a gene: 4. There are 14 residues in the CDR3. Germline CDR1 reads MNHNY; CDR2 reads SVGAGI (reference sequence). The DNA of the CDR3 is TGTGCCAGCAGTCACGGGACAGCGAACACTGAAGCTTTCTTT. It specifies CASSHGTANTEAFF.

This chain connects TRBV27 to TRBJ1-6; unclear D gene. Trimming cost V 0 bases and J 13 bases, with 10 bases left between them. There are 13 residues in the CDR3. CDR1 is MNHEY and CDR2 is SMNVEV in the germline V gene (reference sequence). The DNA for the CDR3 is TGTGCCAGCAGTTTATCAGAGATGTGGCCCCTCCACTTT. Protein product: CASSLSEMWPLHF.

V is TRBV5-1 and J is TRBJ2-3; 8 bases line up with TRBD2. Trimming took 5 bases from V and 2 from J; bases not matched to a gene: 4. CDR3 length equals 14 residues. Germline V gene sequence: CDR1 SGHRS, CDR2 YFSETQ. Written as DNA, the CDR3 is TGCGCCAGCAGAGTAGCGGGGCCCACAGATACGCAGTATTTT. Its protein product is CASRVAGPTDTQYF.

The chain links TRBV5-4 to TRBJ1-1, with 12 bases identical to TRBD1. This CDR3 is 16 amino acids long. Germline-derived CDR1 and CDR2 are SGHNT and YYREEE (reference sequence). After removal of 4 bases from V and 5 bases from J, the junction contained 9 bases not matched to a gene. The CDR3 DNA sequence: TGTGCCAGCAGCCCCGGGACAGGGGGCTTTAGGACTGAAGCTTTCTTT. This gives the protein CASSPGTGGFRTEAFF.

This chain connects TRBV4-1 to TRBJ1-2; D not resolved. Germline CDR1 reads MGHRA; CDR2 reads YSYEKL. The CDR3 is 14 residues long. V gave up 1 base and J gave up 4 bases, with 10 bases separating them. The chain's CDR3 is CASSQVQLLYGYTF. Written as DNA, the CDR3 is TGCGCCAGCAGCCAAGTACAGCTACTCTATGGCTACACCTTC.

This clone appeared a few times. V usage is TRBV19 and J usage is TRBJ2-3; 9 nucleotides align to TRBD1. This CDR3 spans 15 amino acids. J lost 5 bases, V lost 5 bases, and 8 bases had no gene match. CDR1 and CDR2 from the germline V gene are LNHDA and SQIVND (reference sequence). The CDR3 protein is CASSSRDREKDTQYF. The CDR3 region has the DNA TGTGCCAGTAGTTCCCGGGACAGGGAAAAAGATACGCAGTATTTT.

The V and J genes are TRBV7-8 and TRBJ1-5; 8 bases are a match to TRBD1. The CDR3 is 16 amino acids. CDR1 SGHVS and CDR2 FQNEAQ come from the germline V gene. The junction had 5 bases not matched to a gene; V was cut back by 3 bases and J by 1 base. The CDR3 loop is CASSFLDRESNQPQHF. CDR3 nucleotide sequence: TGTGCCAGCAGCTTCCTGGACAGGGAAAGCAATCAGCCCCAGCATTTT.

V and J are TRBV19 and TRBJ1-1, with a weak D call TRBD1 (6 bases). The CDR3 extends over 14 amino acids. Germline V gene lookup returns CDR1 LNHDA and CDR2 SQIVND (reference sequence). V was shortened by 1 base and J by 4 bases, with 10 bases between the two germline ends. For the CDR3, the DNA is TGTGCCAGTAGTATAGGTAGGGGGGGCACTGAAGCTTTCTTT. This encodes CASSIGRGGTEAFF.

The CDR3 sequence: CASSQDGNFFYGYTF. In DNA form, the CDR3 reads TGCGCCAGCAGCCAAGATGGTAACTTCTTCTATGGCTACACCTTC. The chain joins TRBV4-1 to TRBJ1-2; no clear D. The length of the CDR3 is 15 residues. CDR1 and CDR2 (germline): MGHRA, YSYEKL. V was pared by 0 bases and J by 4 bases, with 12 bases between.

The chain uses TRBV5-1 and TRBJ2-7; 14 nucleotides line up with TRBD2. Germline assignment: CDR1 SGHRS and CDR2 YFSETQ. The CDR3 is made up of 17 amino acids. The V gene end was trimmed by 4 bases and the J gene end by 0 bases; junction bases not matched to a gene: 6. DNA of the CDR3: TGCGCCAGCAGCCGAGGGACTAGCGGGGGAGACTCCTACGAGCAGTACTTC. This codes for CASSRGTSGGDSYEQYF.